Sequencing of this TCR beta chain was carried out in a study of CD8 T cells in Susac syndrome (dated by TCRdb to between 2018 and 2021). Concerning the study at large: Repertoire sequencing was used to test whether CD8+ T cell activation and differentiation in Susac syndrome was antigen driven. The clonality of the CD8+ T cell repertoire was compared across 12 healthy donors, around 14 Susac syndrome patients and around 15 multiple sclerosis patients.

Reading the germline V gene gives CDR1 SGDLS and CDR2 YYNGEE. V is clipped by 1 base and J by 3 bases, and the sequence between their germline boundaries is 16 bases long. Counted from cysteine to phenylalanine, this CDR3 has 17 amino acids. Just the 51-base CDR3 DNA is kept, in frame starting at base 1. Comments on this clonotype: The antigen it recognizes is unknown. Nothing much larger sits one base from this clone, and base qualities are not available.

Here is what the overall study found, with its caveats: The TCR sequencing and HLA analysis was acknowledged to have included a relatively small number of individuals.

RNA was extracted using the RNeasy kit, and roughly 0.45 to 1 microgram was reverse transcribed with random hexamers. TCR beta CDR3 regions were amplified with the immunoSEQ multiplex PCR assay covering 54 Vbeta and 13 Jbeta segments. PCR amplification bias was corrected by using a synthetic template baseline for primer optimization and computational correction. Per the original workflow: Reads were annotated to V, D and J genes according to IMGT and were analyzed with immunoSEQ Analyzer, with only productive sequences retained. Clonality was calculated as one minus the Shannon entropy normalized by log2 of the number of productive unique sequences. For each patient and control, public and private clones were evaluated within the 100 most prevalent clones. Clones were defined as Susac-specific when absent from the healthy and MS cohorts, from over 950 published viral clones and from other ImmuneACCESS disease sequences. The public reads were quality trimmed at Q25 with fastp and then assembled into clones with MiXCR by TCRdb, keeping productive beta chains. Rows matching on CDR3 protein sequence are summarized as one entry with the most common DNA and genes. It is TCRdb's table, rather than the study itself, that gives the V and J calls and clone size. For this sample the table gives some 90,000 distinct CDR3 sequences, of which roughly 91% were detected only once. The ten largest clones add up to approximately 0.31% of the sample.

Peripheral blood CD8+ and CD4+ T cells from healthy donors, Susac syndrome patients and multiple sclerosis patients were profiled by high-throughput TCR beta sequencing. Healthy donors were included as age- and sex-matched controls. Bulk CD8+ and CD4+ T cells were purified magnetically by negative isolation, whereas CD8+ TEMRA cells were enriched by FACS. Blood was collected in EDTA tubes and processed within 24 hours, with PBMCs isolated through density gradient centrifugation. PBMCs intended for TCR sequencing were frozen in liquid nitrogen and were later thawed in a 37 degrees C water bath. Purity of sorted or isolated CD4+, CD8+ and CD8+ TEMRA cells was at least 90%.

The TCR sequence derives from a human donor in good health. The sequencing sample was made of CD8+ T cells from PBMCs. The sequence is built from TRBV9 and TRBJ1-4, and possibly TRBD1, on 5 matching bases. The CDR3 is CASSVTGGIRANEKLFF. The DNA sequence reads TGTGCCAGCAGCGTAACAGGTGGGATTAGAGCTAATGAAAAACTGTTTTTT.